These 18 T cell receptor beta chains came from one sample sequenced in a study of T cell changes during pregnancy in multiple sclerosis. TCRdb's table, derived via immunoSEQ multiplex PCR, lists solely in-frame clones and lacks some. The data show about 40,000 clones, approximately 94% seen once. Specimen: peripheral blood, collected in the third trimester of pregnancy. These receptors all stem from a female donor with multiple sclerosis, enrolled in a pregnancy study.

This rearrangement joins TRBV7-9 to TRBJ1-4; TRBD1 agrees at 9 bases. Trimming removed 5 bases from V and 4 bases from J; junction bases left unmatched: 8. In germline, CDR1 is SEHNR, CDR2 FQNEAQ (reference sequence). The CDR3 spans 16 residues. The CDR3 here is CASSRTLTGGNEKLFF. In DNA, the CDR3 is TGTGCCAGCAGCCGGACCTTGACAGGGGGTAATGAAAAACTGTTTTTT.

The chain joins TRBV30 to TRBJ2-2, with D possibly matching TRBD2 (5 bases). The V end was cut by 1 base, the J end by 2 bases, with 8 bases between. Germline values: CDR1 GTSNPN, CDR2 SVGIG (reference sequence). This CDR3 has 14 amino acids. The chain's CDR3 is CAWSELDNTGELFF. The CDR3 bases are TGTGCCTGGAGTGAACTAGATAACACCGGGGAGCTGTTTTTT.

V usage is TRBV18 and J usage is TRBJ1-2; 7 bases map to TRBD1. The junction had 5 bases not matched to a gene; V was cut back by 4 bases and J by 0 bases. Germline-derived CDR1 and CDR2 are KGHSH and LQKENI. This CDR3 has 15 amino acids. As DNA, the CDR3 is TGTGCCAGCTCACTAACAGGGGAACCTAACTATGGCTACACCTTC. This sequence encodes CASSLTGEPNYGYTF.

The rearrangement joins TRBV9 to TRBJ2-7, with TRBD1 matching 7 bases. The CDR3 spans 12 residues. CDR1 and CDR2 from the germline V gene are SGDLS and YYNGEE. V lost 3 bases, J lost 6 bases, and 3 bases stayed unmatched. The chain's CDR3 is CASSGDRGEQYF. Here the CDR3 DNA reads TGTGCCAGCAGCGGGGACAGAGGCGAGCAGTACTTC.

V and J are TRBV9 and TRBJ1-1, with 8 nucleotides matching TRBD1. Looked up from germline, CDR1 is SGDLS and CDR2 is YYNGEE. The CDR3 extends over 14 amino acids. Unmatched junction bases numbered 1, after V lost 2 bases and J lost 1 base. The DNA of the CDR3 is TGTGCCAGCAGCGTTGACAGGGGGAACACTGAAGCTTTCTTT. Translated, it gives CASSVDRGNTEAFF.

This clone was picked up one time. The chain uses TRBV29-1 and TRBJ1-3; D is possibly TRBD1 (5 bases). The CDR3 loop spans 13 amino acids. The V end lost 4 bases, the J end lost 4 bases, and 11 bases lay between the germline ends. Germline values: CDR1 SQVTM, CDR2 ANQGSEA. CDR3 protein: CSVAQGLGNTIYF. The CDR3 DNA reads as TGCAGCGTTGCCCAGGGACTAGGAAACACCATATATTTT.

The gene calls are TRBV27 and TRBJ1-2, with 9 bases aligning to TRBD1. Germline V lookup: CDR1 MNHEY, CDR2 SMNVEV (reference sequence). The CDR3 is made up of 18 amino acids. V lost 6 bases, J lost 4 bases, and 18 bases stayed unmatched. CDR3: CASSHTGTGIYLGYGYTF. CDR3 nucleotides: TGTGCCAGCAGCCACACAGGGACAGGGATTTATCTCGGCTATGGCTACACCTTC.

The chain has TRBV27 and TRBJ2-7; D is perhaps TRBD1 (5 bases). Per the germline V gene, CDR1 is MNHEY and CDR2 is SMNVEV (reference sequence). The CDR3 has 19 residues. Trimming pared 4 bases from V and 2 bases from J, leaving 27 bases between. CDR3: CASSSSHGSQGYSPYEQYF. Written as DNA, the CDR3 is TGTGCCAGCAGTTCTTCCCATGGCTCCCAGGGATATTCCCCCTACGAGCAGTACTTC.

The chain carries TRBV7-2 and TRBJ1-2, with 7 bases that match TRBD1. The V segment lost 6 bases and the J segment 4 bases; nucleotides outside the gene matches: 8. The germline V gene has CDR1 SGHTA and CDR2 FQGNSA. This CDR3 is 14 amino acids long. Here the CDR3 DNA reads TGTGCCAGCAGGCAGACAGGGAAAGGCTATGGCTACACCTTC. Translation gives CASRQTGKGYGYTF.

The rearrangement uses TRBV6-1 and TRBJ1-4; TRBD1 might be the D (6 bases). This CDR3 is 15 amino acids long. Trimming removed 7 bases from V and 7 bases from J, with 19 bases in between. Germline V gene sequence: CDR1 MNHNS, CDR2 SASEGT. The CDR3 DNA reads TGTGCCAGCAACACCAACGGGGGGGCGCCTGAAAAACTGTTTTTT. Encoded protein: CASNTNGGAPEKLFF.

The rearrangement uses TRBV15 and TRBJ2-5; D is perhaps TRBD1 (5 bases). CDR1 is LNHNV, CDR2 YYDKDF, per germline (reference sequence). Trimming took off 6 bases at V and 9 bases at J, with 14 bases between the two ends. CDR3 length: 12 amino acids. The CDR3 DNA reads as TGTGCCACCAGGGGGCAGGGCGAAGCCCAGTACTTC. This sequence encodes CATRGQGEAQYF.

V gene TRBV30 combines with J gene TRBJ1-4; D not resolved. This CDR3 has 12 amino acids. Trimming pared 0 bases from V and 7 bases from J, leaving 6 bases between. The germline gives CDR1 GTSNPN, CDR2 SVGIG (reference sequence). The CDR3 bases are TGTGCCTGGAGTGTAGAGGGTGAAAAACTGTTTTTT. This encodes CAWSVEGEKLFF. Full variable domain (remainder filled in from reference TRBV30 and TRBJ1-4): SQTIHQWPATLVQPVGSPLSLECTVEGTSNPNLYWYRQAAGRGLQLLFYSVGIGQISSEVPQNLSASRPQDRQFILSSKKLLLSDSGFYLCAWSVEGEKLFFGSGTQLSVL.

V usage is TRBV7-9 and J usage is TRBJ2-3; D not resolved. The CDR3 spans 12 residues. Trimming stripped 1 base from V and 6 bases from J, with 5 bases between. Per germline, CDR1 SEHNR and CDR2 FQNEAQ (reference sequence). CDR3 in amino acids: CASSLGADTQYF. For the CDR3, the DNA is TGTGCCAGCAGCTTAGGGGCGGATACGCAGTATTTT.

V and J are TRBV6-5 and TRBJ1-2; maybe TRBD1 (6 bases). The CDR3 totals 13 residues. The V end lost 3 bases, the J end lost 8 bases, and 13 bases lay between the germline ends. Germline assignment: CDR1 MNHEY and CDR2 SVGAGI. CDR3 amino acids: CASSYHDRQGYTF. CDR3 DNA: TGTGCCAGCAGTTATCATGACAGGCAGGGCTACACCTTC.

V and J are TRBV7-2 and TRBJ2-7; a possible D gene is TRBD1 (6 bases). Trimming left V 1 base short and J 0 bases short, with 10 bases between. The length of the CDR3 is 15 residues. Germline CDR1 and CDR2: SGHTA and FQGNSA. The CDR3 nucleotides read TGTGCCAGCAGCTTAGGGTACAGGGCCTCCTACGAGCAGTACTTC. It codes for CASSLGYRASYEQYF.

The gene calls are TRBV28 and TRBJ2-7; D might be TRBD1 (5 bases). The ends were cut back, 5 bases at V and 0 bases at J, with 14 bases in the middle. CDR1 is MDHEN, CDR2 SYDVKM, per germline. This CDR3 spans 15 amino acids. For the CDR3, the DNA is TGTGCCAGCAGTCCGAGGACCGACAGCTCCTACGAGCAGTACTTC. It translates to CASSPRTDSSYEQYF. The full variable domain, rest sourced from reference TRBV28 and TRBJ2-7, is DVKVTQSSRYLVKRTGEKVFLECVQDMDHENMFWYRQDPGLGLRLIYFSYDVKMKEKGDIPEGYSVSREKKERFSLILESASTNQTSMYLCASSPRTDSSYEQYFGPGTRLTVT.

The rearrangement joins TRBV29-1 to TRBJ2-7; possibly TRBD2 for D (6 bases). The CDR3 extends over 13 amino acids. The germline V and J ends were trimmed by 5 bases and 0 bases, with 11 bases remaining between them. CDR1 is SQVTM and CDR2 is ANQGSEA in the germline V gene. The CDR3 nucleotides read TGCAGCGTTCGAGGGAGGTTCTCCTACGAGCAGTACTTC. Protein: CSVRGRFSYEQYF.

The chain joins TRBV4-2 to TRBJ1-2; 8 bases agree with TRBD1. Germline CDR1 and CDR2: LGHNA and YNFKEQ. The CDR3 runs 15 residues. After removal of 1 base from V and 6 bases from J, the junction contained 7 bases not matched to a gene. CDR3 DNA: TGTGCCAGCAGCCAAGCGGACAGGGTGGAAGATGGCTACACCTTC. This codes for CASSQADRVEDGYTF.